The 11 T cell receptor beta chains in this list originate from one sample, sequenced in a study of T cells in Graves' hyperthyroidism and ophthalmopathy. RNA transcripts yielded amplified TCR beta CDR3 regions. In the first-round RT-PCR of the TCR CDR3, the HTBI primer set was used. TCRdb re-derived calls from the multiplex PCR reads in MiXCR, one entry per CDR3 protein. The sample lists 700,000 to 950,000 distinct CDR3 sequences, about 35% seen once, with around 30% in the top ten. Sequencing used blood. These receptors all stem from a woman aged 35 to 49 with Graves' hyperthyroidism.

The chain joins TRBV20-1 to TRBJ2-7, with D unclear. The J call may be wrong; the DNA end is better matched by TRBJ2-1. Germline lookup yields CDR1 DFQATT and CDR2 SNEGSKA (reference sequence). This CDR3 region has 14 residues. The CDR3 region is CSATHLSRHNEQFF. In DNA, the CDR3 is TGCAGTGCTACACACCTTTCGAGGCACAATGAGCAGTTCTTC.

The chain combines TRBV7-2 with TRBJ2-7; maybe TRBD1 (6 bases). CDR1 SGHTA and CDR2 FQGNSA come from the germline V gene. V lost 1 base and J lost 6, with 22 bases in between. The CDR3 runs 17 residues. As DNA, the CDR3 is TGTGCCAGCAGCTTAGTTCTGGGGGCGGGCGTAGGTCGCGAGCAGTACTTC. Translating it yields CASSLVLGAGVGREQYF.

The sample holds a few counts of this clonotype. This chain joins TRBV6-5 and TRBJ2-2; D remains unclear. The CDR3 is made up of 15 amino acids. Germline CDR1 is MNHEY and CDR2 is SVGAGI. With 4 bases removed from V and 6 bases from J, the gap between germline ends came to 15 bases. The CDR3 loop is CASSFIGPAPGELFF. CDR3 DNA: TGTGCCAGCAGTTTCATTGGACCGGCTCCCGGGGAGCTGTTTTTT.

In this sample, this clonotype turned up many times. The chain uses TRBV29-1 and TRBJ2-7, with 9 positions matching TRBD1. Germline V lookup: CDR1 SQVTM, CDR2 ANQGSEA. The CDR3 runs to 16 residues. The J segment lost 3 bases and the V segment lost 5 bases, leaving 14 bases of the junction unmatched. The CDR3 coding sequence is TGCAGCGTTTACGACAAGACAGGACAGGGGATCTACGAGCAGTACTTC. Its translation: CSVYDKTGQGIYEQYF.

In DNA form, the CDR3 reads TGTGCCAGCGGAGAGCGGGAACAAGAGACCCAGTACTTC. As protein: CASGEREQETQYF. V is TRBV6-1 and J is TRBJ2-5; 7 nucleotides align to TRBD2. Germline assignment: CDR1 MNHNS and CDR2 SASEGT. V lost 8 bases to trimming and J lost 2 bases; unmatched junction nucleotides: 5. This CDR3 spans 13 amino acids.

V gene TRBV4-1 combines with J gene TRBJ1-1; TRBD1 might be the D (5 bases). This CDR3 is built from 17 residues. The germline gives CDR1 MGHRA, CDR2 YSYEKL. V lost 1 base to trimming and J lost 0 bases, with 15 bases between them. Here the CDR3 DNA reads TGCGCCAGCAGCCAAGGGGGTGGGGGGGACCTGAACACTGAAGCTTTCTTT. It yields the protein CASSQGGGGDLNTEAFF.

The V gene is TRBV20-1, the J gene TRBJ2-6; D unresolved. The germline V and J ends were trimmed by 2 bases and 0 bases, with 5 bases remaining between them. The CDR3 consists of 14 residues. Germline assignment: CDR1 DFQATT and CDR2 SNEGSKA (reference sequence). The CDR3 loop reads CSARKVSGANVLTF. In DNA, the CDR3 is TGCAGTGCTAGAAAAGTCTCTGGGGCCAACGTCCTGACTTTC.

There are many counts of this clonotype. This rearrangement joins TRBV29-1 to TRBJ2-5, with 12 bases matching TRBD2. V was pared by 2 bases and J by 5 bases, with 3 bases of the junction left unmatched. CDR3 length: 14 amino acids. CDR1 SQVTM and CDR2 ANQGSEA come from the germline V gene. For the CDR3, the DNA is TGCAGCGTTGAACTAGCGGGAGGGCCTGAGACCCAGTACTTC. Translation: CSVELAGGPETQYF.

The CDR3 sequence is CASSEAGGAQPQHF. The DNA of the CDR3 is TGTGCCAGCAGTGAAGCGGGGGGTGCCCAGCCCCAGCATTTT. This chain joins TRBV6-1 and TRBJ1-5, with a possible D match to TRBD1 (5 bases). CDR3 length: 14 residues. CDR1 MNHNS and CDR2 SASEGT come from the germline V gene. Trimming stripped 0 bases from V and 7 bases from J, with 10 bases between.

In its sample, this clonotype was seen many times. The chain is built from TRBV20-1 and TRBJ2-5, with D maybe TRBD2 (7 bases). Germline V gene sequence: CDR1 DFQATT, CDR2 SNEGSKA (reference sequence). Trimming shortened V by 6 bases and J by 5 bases, and 16 bases separated the two germline ends. This CDR3 spans 13 amino acids. CDR3 protein: CSAGGASEETQYF. In DNA, the CDR3 is TGCAGTGCGGGGGGGGCCTCAGAGGAGACCCAGTACTTC.

The chain joins TRBV5-6 to TRBJ1-2, with 7 positions matching TRBD1. The CDR3 has 16 amino acids. The germline CDR1 and CDR2 sequences are SGHDT and YYEEEE. V lost 0 bases, J lost 6 bases, and 11 bases stayed unmatched. CDR3 amino acids: CASSLGTTGFLDGYTF. For the CDR3, the DNA is TGTGCCAGCAGCTTGGGGACGACAGGGTTTTTGGATGGCTACACCTTC.